These T cell receptor beta chains were read from a single sample in a study of cytomegalovirus exposure and HLA in healthy donors. Here immunoSEQ multiplex PCR was the method, and the copy in TCRdb shows in-frame clones only, minus some. This repertoire shows 150,000 to 200,000 clones, around four fifths found once; its top ten account for roughly 2%. Sequencing was performed on PBMCs. The receptors originated from a female donor in good health and CMV-seronegative. CDR3s include the opening cysteine and the closing phenylalanine or tryptophan. The D gene is left open where the match is weak. The size of a clone is reported for some rows only, either as once, few or many, or as a class for expanded clones.

clone_size	d_call	v_call	j_call	cdr3_aa	cdr3_nt
NA	TRBD1	TRBV9	TRBJ2-3	CASSVEGQGGTDTQYF	TGTGCCAGCAGCGTAGAAGGACAGGGGGGCACAGATACGCAGTATTTT
NA	TRBD2	TRBV5-4	TRBJ2-1	CASSLGSGRASLEQFF	TGTGCCAGCAGCTTAGGGAGCGGGAGGGCGTCCCTTGAGCAGTTCTTC
NA	TRBD1	TRBV27	TRBJ2-1	CASSNRGHGQFF	TGTGCCAGCAGCAACAGGGGGCATGGGCAGTTCTTC
NA	TRBD1	TRBV5-6	TRBJ1-2	CASSSPLTGGRGYGYTF	TGTGCCAGCAGCTCGCCCCTAACAGGGGGCCGGGGGTATGGCTACACCTTC
NA	NA	TRBV5-1	TRBJ2-2	CASSLVGVYTGELFF	TGCGCCAGCAGCTTGGTCGGGGTTTACACCGGGGAGCTGTTTTTT
NA	TRBD1	TRBV27	TRBJ1-5	CASSRFSGGSNQPQHF	TGTGCCAGCAGTCGATTCTCAGGGGGAAGCAATCAGCCCCAGCATTTT
NA	TRBD1	TRBV29-1	TRBJ1-4	CSGKWTGGNEKLFF	TGCAGCGGGAAGTGGACAGGGGGCAATGAAAAACTGTTTTTT
NA	NA	TRBV10-3	TRBJ2-5	CAIGPLTGSAGTPETQYF	TGTGCCATCGGACCTCTGACAGGGTCTGCGGGGACACCAGAGACCCAGTACTTC
NA	NA	TRBV2	TRBJ2-5	CASSLQGQETQYF	TGTGCCAGCAGTCTCCAGGGACAAGAGACCCAGTACTTC
NA	TRBD1	TRBV30	TRBJ1-6	CAWRGQGKGHNSPLHF	TGTGCCTGGAGGGGACAGGGGAAGGGACATAATTCACCCCTCCACTTT
few	NA	TRBV19	TRBJ2-3	CASADFPLGTDTQYF	TGTGCCAGTGCCGACTTCCCGTTGGGCACAGATACGCAGTATTTT
NA	NA	TRBV6-5	TRBJ1-4	CASRPAGGKLFF	TGTGCCAGCAGGCCCGCGGGGGGGAAACTGTTTTTT
NA	NA	TRBV7-3	TRBJ1-2	CASSLRPGRYGYTF	TGTGCCAGCAGCCTCAGACCGGGGAGATATGGCTACACCTTC
NA	NA	TRBV6-1	TRBJ1-6	CASSVGSTNSPLHF	TGTGCCAGCAGTGTGGGCAGTACAAATTCACCCCTCCACTTT
NA	TRBD2	TRBV27	TRBJ2-7	CASSLGGSLYEQYF	TGTGCCAGCAGTTTGGGCGGGAGCTTATACGAGCAGTACTTC
few	NA	TRBV5-6	TRBJ1-2	CASSLASGKGGYTF	TGTGCCAGCAGCTTGGCCTCAGGGAAAGGTGGCTACACCTTC
NA	NA	TRBV5-1	TRBJ2-7	CASSVDVGSGEQYF	TGCGCCAGCAGCGTGGACGTAGGTTCGGGCGAGCAGTACTTC
NA	NA	TRBV30	TRBJ1-1	CAWSVSVNTEAFF	TGTGCCTGGAGTGTATCCGTGAACACTGAAGCTTTCTTT
NA	NA	TRBV9	TRBJ2-3	CASSVETGSSTDTQYF	TGTGCCAGCAGCGTAGAAACAGGGTCTAGCACAGATACGCAGTATTTT
NA	NA	TRBV2	TRBJ2-2	CASRGGGGAVRNTGELFF	TGTGCCAGCAGAGGTGGAGGGGGCGCAGTCCGGAACACCGGGGAGCTGTTTTTT
once	NA	TRBV4-1	TRBJ2-3	CASSQGEGTRGLTDTQYF	TGCGCCAGCAGCCAGGGAGAGGGGACTAGGGGGCTAACAGATACGCAGTATTTT
NA	TRBD2	TRBV6-1	TRBJ2-1	CASSDPPRIAGDNEQFF	TGTGCCAGCAGTGACCCCCCAAGGATAGCGGGAGACAATGAGCAGTTCTTC
NA	TRBD2	TRBV5-1	TRBJ2-3	CASSLGTSGYTDTQYF	TGCGCCAGCAGCTTAGGGACTAGCGGATACACAGATACGCAGTATTTT
once	TRBD1	TRBV5-4	TRBJ1-5	CASSLGQGAEQPQHF	TGTGCCAGCAGCTTGGGTCAGGGGGCAGAACAGCCCCAGCATTTT
few	TRBD1	TRBV9	TRBJ1-1	CASSPRGTGTEAFF	TGTGCCAGCAGCCCCCGGGGGACAGGGACTGAAGCTTTCTTT
few	NA	TRBV10-3	TRBJ2-3	CAISERGSGSDTQYF	TGTGCCATCAGTGAGAGGGGGTCGGGTTCAGATACGCAGTATTTT
once	TRBD2	TRBV7-2	TRBJ2-1	CASSRGTSGRRGVEQFF	TGTGCCAGCAGCCGAGGGACTAGCGGGAGGAGGGGCGTTGAGCAGTTCTTC
NA	NA	TRBV6-5	TRBJ2-7	CASRPGVSYEQYF	TGTGCCAGCAGACCCGGGGTCTCCTACGAGCAGTACTTC
NA	NA	TRBV7-6	TRBJ2-7	CASSLSQGSSYEQYF	TGTGCCAGCAGCTTATCCCAGGGGAGCTCCTACGAGCAGTACTTC
NA	TRBD1	TRBV7-2	TRBJ1-1	CASSTGTGTMNTEAFF	TGTGCCAGCAGCACGGGGACAGGTACCATGAACACTGAAGCTTTCTTT
NA	TRBD1	TRBV18	TRBJ1-2	CASSDRDSVVGYTF	TGTGCCAGCTCGGATCGGGACAGCGTTGTAGGCTACACCTTC
NA	NA	TRBV5-1	TRBJ2-1	CASSLDPGYNEQFF	TGCGCCAGCAGCTTAGACCCGGGGTACAATGAGCAGTTCTTC
NA	NA	TRBV15	TRBJ1-5	CATSRESYSNQPQHF	TGTGCCACCAGCAGAGAGTCGTATAGCAATCAGCCCCAGCATTTT
NA	NA	TRBV30	TRBJ1-6	CAWSADSPYNSPLHF	TGTGCCTGGAGTGCGGACAGCCCCTATAATTCACCCCTCCACTTT
NA	TRBD1	TRBV6-5	TRBJ1-2	CASSYLRTGNYGYTF	TGTGCCAGCAGTTACCTTCGGACAGGGAACTATGGCTACACCTTC
once	NA	TRBV2	TRBJ1-3	CASSDGSGNTIYF	TGTGCCAGCAGTGACGGGTCTGGAAACACCATATATTTT
NA	NA	TRBV7-2	TRBJ1-1	CASSLDLNVASNTEAFF	TGTGCCAGCAGCTTAGATTTAAACGTGGCCTCGAACACTGAAGCTTTCTTT
few	TRBD1	TRBV7-9	TRBJ2-7	CASSLGQGLSYEQYF	TGTGCCAGCAGCCTGGGACAGGGATTGTCCTACGAGCAGTACTTC
few	NA	TRBV6-6	TRBJ2-1	CAAGDKWNNEQFF	TGTGCCGCGGGGGACAAGTGGAACAATGAGCAGTTCTTC